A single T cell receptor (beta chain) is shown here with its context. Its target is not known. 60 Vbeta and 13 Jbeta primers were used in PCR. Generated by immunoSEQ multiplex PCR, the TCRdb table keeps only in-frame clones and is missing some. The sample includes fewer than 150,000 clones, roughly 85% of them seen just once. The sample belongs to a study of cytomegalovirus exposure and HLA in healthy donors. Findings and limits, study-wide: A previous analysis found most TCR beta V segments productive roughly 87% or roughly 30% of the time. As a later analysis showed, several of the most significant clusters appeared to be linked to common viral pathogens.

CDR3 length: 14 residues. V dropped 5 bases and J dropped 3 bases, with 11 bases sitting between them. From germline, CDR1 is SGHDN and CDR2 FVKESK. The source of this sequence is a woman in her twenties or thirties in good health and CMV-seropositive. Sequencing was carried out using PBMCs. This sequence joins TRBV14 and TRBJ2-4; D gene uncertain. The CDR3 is CASSDTVFKNIQYF. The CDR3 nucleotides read TGTGCCAGCAGCGACACAGTTTTCAAAAACATTCAGTACTTC.